This T cell receptor beta chain was captured by sequencing in a study of technical replicates of blood from a few donors. Germline values: CDR1 LNHDA, CDR2 SQIVND (reference sequence). CDR3 length: 16 residues. After removal of 2 bases from V and 3 bases from J, the junction contained 8 bases not matched to a gene. Profiling relied on immunoSEQ multiplex PCR, and the TCRdb table lists in-frame clones only, not all of them. The data hold roughly 80,000 clones, with around 92% observed a single time. The TCR was taken from a human donor in good health. V usage is TRBV19 and J usage is TRBJ1-1; TRBD1 matches 8 bases. The specimen sequenced was T cells isolated from PBMCs. The CDR3 protein is CASSILPGQGDTEAFF. The CDR3, as DNA: TGTGCCAGTAGTATATTACCCGGACAGGGAGACACTGAAGCTTTCTTT.